This T cell receptor (beta chain) was identified in a study of response to subunit inactivated influenza vaccine. The CDR3 covers 15 residues. Germline V gene sequence: CDR1 MNHEY, CDR2 SVGEGT. Trimming removed 3 bases from V and 2 bases from J, with 13 bases in between. TCRdb reanalysed the RT-PCR reads using MiXCR and keeps one entry per CDR3 protein. The table records just under 550,000 distinct CDR3 sequences, 20% to 25% of them present only once. The data were also submitted as part of a second study, on T cells expressing NK-cell markers. This second study says: UMI-tagged 5'RACE template switching yielded the TCR beta cDNA. In four donors, dominant clonotypes made up about 25-65% of CD3+CD56-NKG2C+ cells.

The gene calls are TRBV6-2 or TRBV6-3 and TRBJ1-2; no firm D call. Source: CD4+ T cells sorted from PBMCs, taken 11 to 12 days after vaccination. The TCR originated in a middle-aged man who received an inactivated influenza vaccine. The CDR3 coding sequence is TGTGCCAGCAGTTATATTCGGGCCGGCAACTATGGCTACACCTTC. Translating gives CASSYIRAGNYGYTF.